A selection of T cell receptor beta chains follows, all from one sample in a study of blood T cell repertoires in COVID-19. The repertoire was sequenced with immunoSEQ multiplex PCR; TCRdb's copy has only in-frame clones and lacks some. This sample carries roughly 120,000 clones, less than 75% of them seen once, and the ten largest clones take more than 0.65%. The specimen was peripheral blood. The receptors derive from a human donor with acute or convalescent COVID-19. The donor label of this sample is uncertain. The CDR3 runs from the conserved cysteine through the conserved F or W.

j_gene | v_gene | CDR3aa
TRBJ1-6 | TRBV6-1 | CASSERFRVNPLHF
TRBJ1-5 | TRBV3-1/TRBV3-2 | CASSYNPAGQPQHF
TRBJ2-7 | TRBV6-6 | CASSYGTGNYEQYF
TRBJ2-5 | TRBV4-1 | CASSQGRTGGWETQYF
TRBJ2-4 | TRBV30 | CAWSPGLGKNIQYF
TRBJ2-7 | TRBV18 | CASSPTSPSEYEQYF
TRBJ1-1 | TRBV28 | CASSLHGTGNTEAFF
TRBJ1-1 | TRBV7-8 | CASRLTGRGLLNTEAFF
TRBJ2-7 | TRBV29-1 | CSVGDSYYEQYF
TRBJ2-5 | TRBV4-2 | CASSGQSTGQETQYF
TRBJ2-3 | TRBV5-5 | CASSPGTGTTDTQYF
TRBJ2-3 | TRBV7-2 | CASSYRASGGSTDTQYF
TRBJ1-2 | TRBV28 | CASTSEGGKDYGYTF
TRBJ2-5 | TRBV5-1 | CASSLGITPRVYF
TRBJ1-3 | TRBV7-2 | CASSRTGITGNTIYF
TRBJ1-5 | TRBV28 | CASSLGSRVNQPQHF
TRBJ1-1 | TRBV6-5 | CASSRGQWGTEAFF
TRBJ2-4 | TRBV10-2 | CASSEPPGTKNIQYF
TRBJ2-5 | TRBV10-2 | CASSEGGGRGTQYF
TRBJ1-4 | TRBV6-2/TRBV6-3 | CASSSDRATNEKLFF
TRBJ1-2 | TRBV3-1/TRBV3-2 | CASSQDGTVRGYTF
TRBJ1-2 | TRBV18 | CASSPGYSTNGYTF
TRBJ1-2 | TRBV12-3/TRBV12-4 | CASTVDRNGYTF
TRBJ1-1 | TRBV6-6 | CASSYPGTGYFSAFF
TRBJ1-2 | TRBV7-2 | CASSSGPSAGGYTF
TRBJ2-3 | TRBV5-1 | CASSQTQGARDTQYF
TRBJ1-4 | TRBV7-8 | CASSLKGVATNEKLFF
TRBJ1-1 | TRBV30 | CAWSVPSDRNTEAFF
TRBJ2-2 | TRBV7-6 | CASSLGRVNTGELFF
TRBJ2-7 | TRBV11-2 | CASSLVLDSTLEQYF
TRBJ1-4 | TRBV7-9 | CASSAPGFNEKLFF
TRBJ1-1 | TRBV7-2 | CASSLRQIKNTEAFF
TRBJ1-1 | TRBV7-9 | CASGRGSNTEAFF
TRBJ2-1 | TRBV29-1 | CSVRDRYDNEQFF
TRBJ1-2 | TRBV19 | CASSGTTRIYTF
TRBJ1-6 | TRBV5-1 | CASSLQPGQKNSPLHF
TRBJ1-5 | TRBV12-2 | CASRLELEGDQPQHF
TRBJ1-6 | TRBV27 | CASSAEGEENSPLHF
TRBJ1-1 | TRBV28 | CASRTPKGARMNTEAFF
TRBJ1-2 | TRBV6-6 | CASSSVGTGTYGYTF
TRBJ1-1 | TRBV18 | CASSNRGPPANTEAFF
TRBJ1-1 | TRBV5-6 | CASSLAVRNTEAFF
TRBJ2-3 | TRBV4-2 | CASSQGLAGGSDTQYF
TRBJ2-3 | TRBV18 | CASSPPGQADTQYF
TRBJ1-5 | TRBV30 | CAWSVQGQHNQPQHF
TRBJ2-3 | TRBV11-3 | CASSPSGSGGPRDTQYF
TRBJ1-4 | TRBV5-1 | CASSLKSGQGIEKLFF
TRBJ2-7 | TRBV5-1 | CASSLDRANEQYF
TRBJ1-6 | TRBV13 | CASSLALVAEAISPLHF
TRBJ1-4 | TRBV6-5 | CASSYGRGEKLFF
TRBJ1-6 | TRBV7-8 | CASSLGDRGSPLHF